The subject of this entry is one T cell receptor beta chain. Its antigen is undetermined. This entry comes from a study of T cells in narcolepsy. Overall study: Donors had narcolepsy type 1 or type 2, or were healthy controls.

Sequencing was performed with immunoSEQ multiplex PCR; in TCRdb, only in-frame clones are kept and a portion is missing. Among under 40,000 clones listed, around 79% were seen once. Points from the study as a whole: Some memory CD4+ repertoires had no autoreactive clone sequences. HCRT-specific and TRIB2-specific autoreactive clonotypes appeared among same-patient CSF and blood CD4+ clonotypes. Autoreactive clonotypes reportedly recurred in blood of same and different patients, not controls.

Trimming at V came to 4 bases and at J to 5 bases, leaving 3 bases not matched to a gene. The CDR3 totals 12 residues. Germline CDR1 reads SQVTM; CDR2 reads ANQGSEA. The rearrangement uses TRBV29-1 and TRBJ2-5; 8 nucleotides agree with TRBD1. The clonotype originates from a human donor with narcolepsy. The sequencing sample was made of CD45RA- memory CD4+ T cells from PBMCs. CDR3 sequence reads: CSVGRDRETQYF. CDR3 nucleotides: TGCAGCGTTGGGAGGGACAGGGAGACCCAGTACTTC.